A single sample is the source of the 19 T cell receptor beta chains below, sequenced in a study of cytomegalovirus exposure and HLA in healthy donors. It was with 60 Vbeta and 13 Jbeta primers that the PCR ran. Sequencing used immunoSEQ multiplex PCR; TCRdb keeps in-frame clones, though not all of them. The table shows 95,000 to 100,000 clones, with about 80% occurring only once. Sequencing used PBMCs. Source of these receptors: a woman aged 55-75 years in good health and CMV-seronegative.

The chain links TRBV7-9 to TRBJ1-2; 9 nucleotides agree with TRBD1. This CDR3 has 15 amino acids. CDR1 is SEHNR, CDR2 FQNEAQ, per germline (reference sequence). Losses at the gene ends were 3 bases for V and 2 bases for J; bases not matched to a gene: 4. CDR3 amino acids: CASSFGQGRNYGYTF. CDR3 coding DNA: TGTGCCAGCAGCTTCGGACAGGGGAGGAACTATGGCTACACCTTC.

This rearrangement joins TRBV7-2 to TRBJ2-1, with unresolved D. Germline V gives CDR1 SGHTA, CDR2 FQGNSA. The CDR3 spans 16 residues. Trimming removed 3 bases from V and 0 bases from J, with 12 bases in between. This CDR3 reads CASSFDLSSSYNEQFF. CDR3 coding DNA: TGTGCCAGCAGCTTTGACTTGTCGAGCTCCTACAATGAGCAGTTCTTC.

V is TRBV4-1 and J is TRBJ1-4; D unresolved. The CDR3 contains 16 residues. Deletions cut 3 bases from V and 2 bases from J, with 13 bases between. The germline CDR1 and CDR2 sequences are MGHRA and YSYEKL. The CDR3 DNA reads TGCGCCAGCAGCCATGAAGAGGTGAGGACTAATGAAAAACTGTTTTTT. Its protein is CASSHEEVRTNEKLFF.

The chain links TRBV27 to TRBJ1-1, with 7 bases fitting TRBD1. The CDR3 loop spans 13 amino acids. Losses at the gene ends were 5 bases for V and 4 bases for J; bases not matched to a gene: 4. The germline V gene encodes CDR1 MNHEY and CDR2 SMNVEV (reference sequence). The CDR3 DNA sequence: TGTGCCAGCAGTCCAGGGGGGTCCACTGAAGCTTTCTTT. Translation: CASSPGGSTEAFF.

The chain combines TRBV29-1 with TRBJ1-2; D may be TRBD1 (6 bases). The V end lost 2 bases, the J end lost 0 bases, and 7 bases lay between the germline ends. This CDR3 has 13 amino acids. Germline lookup yields CDR1 SQVTM and CDR2 ANQGSEA. The CDR3 reads CSVERGTNYGYTF. CDR3 sequence (DNA): TGCAGCGTTGAAAGGGGGACTAACTATGGCTACACCTTC.

The gene calls are TRBV28 and TRBJ1-4; D uncertain. This CDR3 region has 15 residues. Trimming shortened V by 2 bases and J by 7 bases, and 14 bases separated the two germline ends. Per the germline V gene, CDR1 is MDHEN and CDR2 is SYDVKM. The CDR3 sequence: CASSLPGRSIEKLFF. The CDR3 DNA reads TGTGCCAGCAGTTTACCGGGTCGAAGCATTGAAAAACTGTTTTTT.

The rearrangement links TRBV19 to TRBJ2-7; TRBD2 is a possible D gene (5 bases). The CDR3 is made up of 17 amino acids. Germline V gives CDR1 LNHDA, CDR2 SQIVND (reference sequence). V lost 5 bases to trimming and J lost 2 bases, with 22 bases between them. DNA for the CDR3: TGTGCCAGTAGTCCGGCCGGTAAGAGCGGACCTCCCTACGAGCAGTACTTC. Translating gives CASSPAGKSGPPYEQYF.

The chain uses TRBV6-5 and TRBJ2-1; possibly TRBD2 for D (6 bases). V lost 7 bases and J lost 7, with 20 bases in between. Germline lookup yields CDR1 MNHEY and CDR2 SVGAGI. The length of the CDR3 is 15 residues. The CDR3, as DNA: TGTGCCAGCACCCAAACGCGGGGCGGTACAAATGAGCAGTTCTTC. It yields the protein CASTQTRGGTNEQFF.

The chain uses TRBV7-2 and TRBJ1-5; D is uncertain. In germline, CDR1 is SGHTA, CDR2 FQGNSA. This CDR3 is 14 amino acids long. Trimming removed 1 base from V and 2 bases from J, with 6 bases in between. The CDR3 loop reads CASSLVEGNQPQHF. DNA of the CDR3: TGTGCCAGCAGCTTAGTTGAGGGCAATCAGCCCCAGCATTTT.

The chain is built from TRBV5-1 and TRBJ2-5; unclear D gene. Trimming stripped 2 bases from V and 4 bases from J, with 6 bases between. The CDR3 runs 12 residues. CDR1 and CDR2 from the germline V gene are SGHRS and YFSETQ. The CDR3 coding sequence is TGCGCCAGCAGCTTAAATCTAGAGACCCAGTACTTC. Its translation is CASSLNLETQYF.

The chain has TRBV6-4 and TRBJ1-2; 7 bases agree with TRBD1. This CDR3 has 14 residues. V trimming: 6 bases; J trimming: 3 bases; junction bases outside the gene matches: 7. The germline V gene has CDR1 MRHNA and CDR2 SNTAGT. The CDR3 here is CASSPYRGDYGYTF. In DNA form, the CDR3 reads TGTGCCAGCAGCCCATACAGGGGAGACTATGGCTACACCTTC.

The chain has TRBV6-5 and TRBJ2-1; 11 bases are shared with TRBD2. The CDR3 is 16 residues long. Per the germline V gene, CDR1 is MNHEY and CDR2 is SVGAGI. The V and J ends lost 0 bases and 4 bases, in that order; junction bases with no gene match: 2. The CDR3 spells CASSYSLAGEYNEQFF. CDR3 bases: TGTGCCAGCAGTTACTCACTAGCGGGAGAGTACAATGAGCAGTTCTTC.

CDR3 coding DNA: TGTGCCAGCAGCCTAGGACAGGATTACGAGCAGTACTTC. Residues: CASSLGQDYEQYF. J is TRBJ2-7 and V is TRBV7-6, with 7 bases that match TRBD1. Trimming took 5 bases from V and 4 from J; bases not matched to a gene: 5. The CDR3 runs 13 residues. Germline V gene lookup returns CDR1 SGHVS and CDR2 FNYEAQ.

This rearrangement joins TRBV18 to TRBJ2-1; D uncertain. This CDR3 has 14 amino acids. Trimming shortened V by 0 bases and J by 6 bases, and 9 bases separated the two germline ends. Germline V CDR1 and CDR2: KGHSH, LQKENI. CDR3 amino acids: CASSPPGSINEQFF. DNA of the CDR3: TGTGCCAGCTCACCACCGGGCAGCATCAATGAGCAGTTCTTC.

The genes are TRBV7-9 and TRBJ1-2; D not resolved. Germline CDR1 is SEHNR and CDR2 is FQNEAQ (reference sequence). The V end lost 0 bases, the J end lost 4 bases, and 15 bases lay between the germline ends. The CDR3 runs to 16 residues. CDR3 region: CASSLALPGIGYGYTF. The CDR3 DNA follows: TGTGCCAGCAGCTTAGCTCTCCCGGGGATCGGCTATGGCTACACCTTC.

The gene calls are TRBV27 and TRBJ2-5, with D perhaps TRBD1 (5 bases). Germline V lookup: CDR1 MNHEY, CDR2 SMNVEV (reference sequence). Between the trimmed V and J ends, which lost 4 bases and 7 bases, there was a span of 13 bases. This CDR3 is 13 amino acids long. Here the CDR3 DNA reads TGTGCCAGCAGTTCGCGACAGACAGTGACCCAGTACTTC. As protein: CASSSRQTVTQYF.

The chain employs TRBV2 and TRBJ1-5, with TRBD1 identical over 7 bases. With 6 bases clipped from V and 7 bases from J, the junction kept 6 bases outside the gene matches. This CDR3 is built from 13 residues. CDR1 and CDR2 (germline): SNHLY, FYNNEI. The CDR3 sequence: CASSGDSQQPQHF. CDR3 nucleotide sequence: TGTGCCAGCAGCGGGGACAGCCAACAGCCCCAGCATTTT.

CDR3 amino acids: CASSPGQGGYGYTF. CDR3 nucleotides: TGTGCCAGTAGTCCTGGACAGGGGGGCTATGGCTACACCTTC. This chain connects TRBV19 to TRBJ1-2, with TRBD1 identical over 10 bases. After removal of 5 bases from V and 4 bases from J, the junction contained 4 bases not matched to a gene. This CDR3 has 14 residues. The V gene's germline CDR1 is LNHDA and CDR2 SQIVND (reference sequence).

J is TRBJ2-1 and V is TRBV9; 11 bases map to TRBD1. V was pared by 1 base and J by 5 bases, with 8 bases of the junction left unmatched. Germline V lookup: CDR1 SGDLS, CDR2 YYNGEE. The length of the CDR3 is 17 residues. CDR3 amino acids: CASSVTTGTGGDNEQFF. CDR3 bases: TGTGCCAGCAGCGTAACAACCGGGACAGGGGGGGACAATGAGCAGTTCTTC.